This is a list of T cell receptor beta chains from one sample in a study of Ad26.COV2.S vaccination and SARS-CoV-2 variants. Sequenced by immunoSEQ multiplex PCR; TCRdb stores in-frame clones only, minus some. This sample yields about 420,000 clones, of which 88% are seen a single time; about 4% belongs to the top ten. The starting material was peripheral blood, obtained in a trial of Ad26.COV2.S vaccine versus placebo. The receptors shown here come from a person between 18 and 59 years old who received the Ad26.COV2.S COVID-19 vaccine or a placebo. Each CDR3 is given with its conserved first and last residue. A D gene is named only where the DNA matches it firmly. Not all rows give a size; the values are once, few, many and, for expanded clones, a class.

d_gene	abundance	v_gene	j_gene	CDR3nt	CDR3aa
TRBD2	NA	TRBV2	TRBJ2-1	TGTGCCAGCAGTTCACTAAGCGGGGGGCCCAGTCCTTACAATGAGCAGTTCTTC	CASSSLSGGPSPYNEQFF
TRBD1	NA	TRBV27	TRBJ2-2	TGTGCCAGCGGACCGGGACAGGGTAACACCGGGGAGCTGTTTTTT	CASGPGQGNTGELFF
TRBD1	NA	TRBV6-5	TRBJ1-3	TGTGCCAGCAGTCGGGGGACAGTAGTGGATACCATATATTTT	CASSRGTVVDTIYF
NA	once	TRBV11-2	TRBJ2-7	TGTGCCAGCAGCCATCTGACAGGTACAACCTACGAGCAGTACTTC	CASSHLTGTTYEQYF
NA	once	TRBV19	TRBJ2-3	TGTGCCAGTAGTATTGGAGGAGATACGCAGTATTTT	CASSIGGDTQYF
TRBD2	once	TRBV6-5	TRBJ2-5	TGTGCCAGCACCATTAGCGGGGGGGCCCATGAGACCCAGTACTTC	CASTISGGAHETQYF
TRBD1	NA	TRBV2	TRBJ1-2	TGTGCCAGCAGTGAAGCCAATTACAGGGGGCAGGGAGGCTACACCTTC	CASSEANYRGQGGYTF
TRBD2	NA	TRBV5-1	TRBJ2-3	TGCGCCAGCAGCTTGGTGGCTAGCGGGGGGTCTACGCAGTATTTT	CASSLVASGGSTQYF
TRBD1	NA	TRBV10-3	TRBJ2-3	TGTGCCATCAGTGAGGACAGGGAGAGAACAGATACGCAGTATTTT	CAISEDRERTDTQYF
NA	NA	TRBV5-1	TRBJ2-2	TGCGCCAGCAGCCCCGTGGCAACGAGCACCGGGGAGCTGTTTTTT	CASSPVATSTGELFF
TRBD1	NA	TRBV7-9	TRBJ1-4	TGTGCCAGCAGCGTGGGACAGGGGGTTGAAAAACTGTTTTTT	CASSVGQGVEKLFF
NA	NA	TRBV7-2	TRBJ2-3	TGTGCCAGCAGTGGGTCCGGACAGTACACAGATACGCAGTATTTT	CASSGSGQYTDTQYF